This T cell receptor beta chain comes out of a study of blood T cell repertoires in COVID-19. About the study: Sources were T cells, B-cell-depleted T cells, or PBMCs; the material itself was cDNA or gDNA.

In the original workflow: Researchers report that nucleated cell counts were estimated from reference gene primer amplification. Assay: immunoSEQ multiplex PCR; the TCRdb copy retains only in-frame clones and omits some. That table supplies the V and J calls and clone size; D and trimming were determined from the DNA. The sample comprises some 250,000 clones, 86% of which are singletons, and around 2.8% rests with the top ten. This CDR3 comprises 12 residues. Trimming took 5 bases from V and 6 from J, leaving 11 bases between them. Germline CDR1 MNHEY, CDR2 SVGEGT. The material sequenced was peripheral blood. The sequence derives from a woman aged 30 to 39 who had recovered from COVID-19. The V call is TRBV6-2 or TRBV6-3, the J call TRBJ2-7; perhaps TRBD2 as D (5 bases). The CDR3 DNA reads TGTGCCAGCAGTAGCGGTCATCCCGAGCAGTACTTC. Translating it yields CASSSGHPEQYF.